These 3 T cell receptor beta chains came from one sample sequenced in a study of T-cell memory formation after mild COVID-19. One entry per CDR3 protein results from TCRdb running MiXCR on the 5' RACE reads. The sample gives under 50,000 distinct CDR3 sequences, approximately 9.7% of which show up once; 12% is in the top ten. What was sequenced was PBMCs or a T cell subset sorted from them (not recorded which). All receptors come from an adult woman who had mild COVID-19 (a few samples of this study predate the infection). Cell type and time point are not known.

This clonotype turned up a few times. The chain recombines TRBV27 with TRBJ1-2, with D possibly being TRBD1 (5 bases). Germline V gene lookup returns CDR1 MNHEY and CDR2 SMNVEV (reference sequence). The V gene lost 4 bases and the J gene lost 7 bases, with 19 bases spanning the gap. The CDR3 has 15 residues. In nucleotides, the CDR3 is TGTGCCAGCAGTTCCACGACAGCTCCGACTCGTGGCTACACCTTC. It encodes CASSSTTAPTRGYTF.

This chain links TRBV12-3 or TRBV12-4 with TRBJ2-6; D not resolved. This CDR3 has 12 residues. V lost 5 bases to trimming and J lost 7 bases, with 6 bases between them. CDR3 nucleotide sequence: TGTGCCAGCAGTACGTCAGCCAACGTCCTGACTTTC. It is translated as CASSTSANVLTF.

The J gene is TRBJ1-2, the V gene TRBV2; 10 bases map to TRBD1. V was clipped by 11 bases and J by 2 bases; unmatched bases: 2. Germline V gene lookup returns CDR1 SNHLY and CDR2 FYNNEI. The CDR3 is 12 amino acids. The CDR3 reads CAGQGGNYGYTF. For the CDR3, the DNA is TGTGCCGGACAGGGGGGAAACTATGGCTACACCTTC.